The present TCR beta chain was sequenced within a study of T cells in Graves' hyperthyroidism and ophthalmopathy (dated by TCRdb to the late 2010s). Study-level background: Peripheral blood was sampled at the time of initial diagnosis, prior to any treatment. A discovery cohort of around 100 patients, about 40 with Graves' ophthalmopathy and about 58 with stable Graves' hyperthyroidism, was used to find distinguishing TCR V-J signatures. Prospective prediction of ophthalmopathy was tested in an independent validation cohort of fewer than 20 hyperthyroidism patients and 15 to 17 patients who later progressed to ophthalmopathy. The 100 discovery patients were divided at random into training and test sets in a 7:3 ratio. Thyroid tissue and blood T-cell repertoires from roughly 6 Graves' hyperthyroidism patients were also compared in the study. Following sampling, methimazole starting at 30 mg daily was given to hyperthyroidism patients, and high-dose intravenous methylprednisolone was given to ophthalmopathy patients. TCR Vbeta CDR3 sequencing of 120 to 150 peripheral blood samples (approximately 44 ophthalmopathy, 75 hyperthyroidism and around 17 progressor patients) is reported in the paper.

Amplification of TCR beta CDR3 regions was carried out from RNA transcripts. For the first round of RT-PCR on the TCR CDR3, the HTBI primer set was used together with the Qiagen OneStep RT-PCR kit. Libraries were constructed in a second round of multiplex PCR, after which size selection and purification were carried out. Libraries were sequenced paired-end with 100 bp reads on an Illumina HiSeq2000. Turning to the authors' computational methods: SOAPnuke was used to process the raw data, removing reads that contained adapters or uncalled bases, had a mean Phred below 15, or lacked an exact match to the constant primer or identifier. High-quality paired reads were merged with COPE v1.2.5, and unique nucleotide sequences were defined as clonotypes. Clonotypes were aligned to IMGT TRBV, TRBD and TRBJ reference segments using MiTCR v1.1. The analysis included only V-J combinations with a frequency above 0.0001, which together covered 99% to 99.2% of the repertoires. The TCS score was defined as the ratio of F50 (clonal expansion) to E x V (chaos), calculated using BLOSUM62-based TCRdist between CDR3 peptides within each V-J. Welch's t-statistics and random forest reduced some 510 V-J features to 13, which were used in a naive Bayes classifier (R e1071). TCRdb reworked the public reads: Q25 trimming with fastp, MiXCR clone assembly, productive beta chains retained. Rows are combined by CDR3 protein, so each entry shows the most common genes and DNA. TCRdb, rather than the study authors, made the V and J calls. Recorded for this sample are hundreds of thousands of distinct CDR3 sequences; more than 12% of them occurred a single time. The biggest ten clones account for approximately 13% of the sample.

What the study reported, not specific to this receptor: No statistical method was used to set the sample size in advance, and investigators knew the group allocation. In validation, the model predicted progression to ophthalmopathy a median of roughly six months before onset, with 65% to 71% sensitivity and about 72% specificity. A model built on a 13 V-J signature distinguished ophthalmopathy from stable hyperthyroidism, reaching about 88% sensitivity and approximately 81% specificity in cross-validation and 80%/75% in testing. Blood samples also contained most of the expanded thyroid clonotypes (frequency above 0.001), which suggests that blood repertoires may reflect thyroid immune responses.

In the ophthalmopathy patients, disease was moderately to severely active, with a Clinical Activity Score of 3 or more, a NOSPECS grade of 4 or more, and a duration of less than 3 months. Patients with uncontrolled infections, other autoimmune diseases, pregnancy or lactation were excluded. Diagnoses were based on clinical symptoms, serum thyroxine and TRAb, thyroid ultrasound and orbital computed tomography. Ficoll-Paque density gradient centrifugation was used to isolate PBMCs from approximately 10 ml of fresh peripheral blood. Trizol reagent was used to extract total RNA, and RNA quality was then checked on an Agilent 2100 Bioanalyzer. A remark on this clonotype: It has no known antigen specificity. No quality values exist for individual bases; no much larger clone is one base distant.

Germline trimming: 1 base from V, 6 bases from J; junction bases outside gene matches: 22. The germline V gene supplies CDR1 SGHNT and CDR2 YENEEA. There are 20 amino acids in the CDR3, from cysteine to phenylalanine inclusive. The sequence is cut down to CDR3 DNA, 60 bases in frame from base 1. The V and J genes are TRBV11-3 and TRBJ1-2, with 8 bases matching TRBD1. Sequenced sample: blood. This sequence originates from a woman in her forties or fifties with Graves' ophthalmopathy. CDR3 loop: CASSLALGVFPGGAEDGYTF. The DNA sequence is TGTGCCAGCAGCTTAGCCTTGGGTGTGTTTCCAGGGGGCGCAGAGGATGGCTACACCTTC.